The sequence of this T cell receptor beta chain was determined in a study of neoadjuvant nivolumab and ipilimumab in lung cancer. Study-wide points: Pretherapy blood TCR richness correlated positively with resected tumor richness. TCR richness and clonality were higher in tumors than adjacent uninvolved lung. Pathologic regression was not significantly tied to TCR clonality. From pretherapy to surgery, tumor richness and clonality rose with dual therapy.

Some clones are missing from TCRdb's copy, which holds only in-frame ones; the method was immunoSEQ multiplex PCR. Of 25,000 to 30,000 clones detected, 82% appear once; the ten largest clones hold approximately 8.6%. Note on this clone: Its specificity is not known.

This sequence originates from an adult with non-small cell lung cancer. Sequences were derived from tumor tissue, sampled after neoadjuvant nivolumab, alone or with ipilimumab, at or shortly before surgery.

The DNA for the CDR3 is TGTGCCAGTAGTATCCAGGGGGCGCATGGGGCGACAGATACGCAGTATTTT. As protein: CASSIQGAHGATDTQYF. V usage is TRBV19 and J usage is TRBJ2-3; the match to TRBD1 covers 8 bases. This CDR3 contains 17 residues. Germline values: CDR1 LNHDA, CDR2 SQIVND (reference sequence). V was pared by 3 bases and J by 3 bases, with 11 bases of the junction left unmatched.